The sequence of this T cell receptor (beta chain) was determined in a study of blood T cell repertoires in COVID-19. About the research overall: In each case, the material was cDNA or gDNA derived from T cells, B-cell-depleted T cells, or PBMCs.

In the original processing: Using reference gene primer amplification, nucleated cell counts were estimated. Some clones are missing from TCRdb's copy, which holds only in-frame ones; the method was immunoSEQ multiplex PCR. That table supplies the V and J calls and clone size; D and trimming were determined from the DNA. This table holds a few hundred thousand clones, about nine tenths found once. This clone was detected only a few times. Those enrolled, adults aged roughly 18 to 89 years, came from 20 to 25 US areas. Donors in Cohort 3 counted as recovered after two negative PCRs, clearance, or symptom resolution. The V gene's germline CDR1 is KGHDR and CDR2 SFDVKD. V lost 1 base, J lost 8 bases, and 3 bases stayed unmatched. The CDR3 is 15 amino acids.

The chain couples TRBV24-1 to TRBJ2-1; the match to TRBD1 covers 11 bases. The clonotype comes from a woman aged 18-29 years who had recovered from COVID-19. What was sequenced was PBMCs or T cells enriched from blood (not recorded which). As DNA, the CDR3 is TGTGCCACCAGTGATTTCCCGGGACAGGGGGATGAGCAGTTCTTC. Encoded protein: CATSDFPGQGDEQFF.